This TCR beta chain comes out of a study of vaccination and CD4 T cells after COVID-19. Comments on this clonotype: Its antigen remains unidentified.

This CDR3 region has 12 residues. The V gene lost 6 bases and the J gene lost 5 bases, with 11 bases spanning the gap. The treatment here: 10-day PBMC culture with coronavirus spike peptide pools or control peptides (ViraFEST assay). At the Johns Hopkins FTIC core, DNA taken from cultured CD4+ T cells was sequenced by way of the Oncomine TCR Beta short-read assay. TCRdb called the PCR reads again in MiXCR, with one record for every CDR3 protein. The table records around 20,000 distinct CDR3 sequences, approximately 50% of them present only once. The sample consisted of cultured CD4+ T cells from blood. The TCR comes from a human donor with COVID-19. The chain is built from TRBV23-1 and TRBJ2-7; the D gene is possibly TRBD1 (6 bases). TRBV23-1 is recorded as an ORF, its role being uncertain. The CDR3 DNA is TGCGCCAGCAGGGGGGCGCGACACGAGCAGTACTTC. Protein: CASRGARHEQYF.